The 24 T cell receptor beta chains given below trace back to one sample, sequenced in a study of T cells in Graves' hyperthyroidism and ophthalmopathy. RNA transcripts gave rise to amplified TCR beta CDR3 regions. First-round RT-PCR with HTBI primers amplified the TCR CDR3 region. In TCRdb, the multiplex PCR reads were re-called with MiXCR into one record per CDR3 protein. The table shows hundreds of thousands of distinct CDR3 sequences, with 35% to 55% occurring only once. Material for sequencing was peripheral blood or thyroid tissue (not recorded which). Every receptor here comes from a woman between 18 and 29 years old with Graves' hyperthyroidism.

Of note for this clonotype: Just one base apart from a much larger clone, this may be a read error. For the CDR3, the DNA is TGTGCCATCAGTGAGCCTGACAGAAAGGGCACTGAAGCTTTCTTT. This gives the protein CAISEPDRKGTEAFF. The V call is TRBV10-3, the J call TRBJ1-1; possible D gene TRBD1, 5 bases. Germline CDR1 and CDR2: ENHRY and SYGVKD. Trimming pared 2 bases from V and 4 bases from J, leaving 14 bases between. The CDR3 has 15 amino acids.

This clonotype came up once. The chain combines TRBV19 with TRBJ1-1; D uncertain. CDR1 is LNHDA, CDR2 SQIVND, per germline (reference sequence). The germline V and J ends were trimmed by 0 bases and 3 bases, with 8 bases remaining between them. The CDR3 is 14 residues long. The CDR3: CASSIDRRDTEAFF. The CDR3 DNA is TGTGCCAGTAGTATAGATCGGCGGGACACTGAAGCTTTCTTT. Based on the CDR3 plus reference TRBV19 and TRBJ1-1, the full variable domain is DGGITQSPKYLFRKEGQNVTLSCEQNLNHDAMYWYRQDPGQGLRLIYYSQIVNDFQKGDIAEGYSVSREKKESFPLTVTSAQKNPTAFYLCASSIDRRDTEAFFGQGTRLTVV.

V and J are TRBV2 and TRBJ1-2; D remains unclear. CDR1 and CDR2 from the germline V gene are SNHLY and FYNNEI. The CDR3 runs 12 residues. Between the trimmed V and J ends, which lost 6 bases and 4 bases, there was a span of 9 bases. CDR3 region: CASRDAGYGYTF. The DNA of the CDR3 is TGTGCCAGCAGAGATGCCGGCTATGGCTACACCTTC.

This rearrangement joins TRBV2 to TRBJ1-1; TRBD1 aligns across 7 bases. Trimming removed 6 bases from V and 6 bases from J; junction bases left unmatched: 22. The CDR3 length is 18 residues. Germline V gene data show CDR1 as SNHLY and CDR2 as FYNNEI. CDR3 amino acids: CASSTSHIHMDRRAEAFF. CDR3 bases: TGTGCCAGCAGCACATCCCACATTCACATGGACAGGCGGGCTGAAGCTTTCTTT.

In the case of this clonotype: A much larger clone sits a single nucleotide away, making a read error possible. This chain connects TRBV2 to TRBJ1-1; possibly TRBD1 for D (6 bases). Germline V gene lookup returns CDR1 SNHLY and CDR2 FYNNEI. The CDR3 length is 15 residues. The CDR3 loop is CASSEAGGWATGAFF. CDR3 coding DNA: TGTGCCAGCAGTGAAGCAGGGGGTTGGGCCACTGGAGCTTTCTTT.

This clonotype showed up just a few times. This sequence joins TRBV7-8 and TRBJ2-2, with 10 bases fitting TRBD2. CDR1 is SGHVS, CDR2 FQNEAQ, per germline. The CDR3 extends over 15 amino acids. V shed 7 bases and J 7 bases; nucleotides not matched to a gene: 9. Here the CDR3 reads CASTNLAGANGELFF. The CDR3 DNA sequence: TGTGCCAGCACCAACCTAGCGGGAGCTAACGGGGAGCTGTTTTTT.

A few counts support this clonotype. In nucleotides, the CDR3 is TGCAGCGTTTCCATGGACAGGATGGGCACTGAAGCTTTCTTT. Protein product: CSVSMDRMGTEAFF. V and J are TRBV29-1 and TRBJ1-1; 7 nucleotides align to TRBD1. J was trimmed by 4 bases and V by 5 bases; bases with no gene match: 10. The length of the CDR3 is 14 residues. CDR1 and CDR2 (germline): SQVTM, ANQGSEA. Looking up the rest from reference TRBV29-1 and TRBJ1-1 gives the full variable domain: SAVISQKPSRDICQRGTSLTIQCQVDSQVTMMFWYRQQPGQSLTLIATANQGSEATYESGFVIDKFPISRPNLTFSTLTVSNMSPEDSSIYLCSVSMDRMGTEAFFGQGTRLTVV.

About this clonotype: An end of the junction differs from the germline gene, which may be a read error. The V and J genes are TRBV7-3 and TRBJ2-7; D may correspond to TRBD1 or TRBD2 (5 bases each). Germline V lookup: CDR1 SGHTA, CDR2 FQGTGA. This CDR3 is 14 amino acids long. Written as DNA, the CDR3 is TGTGCCAGCAGCCCCAACCGGGACGTCTACGAGCAGTGCTTC. It yields the protein CASSPNRDVYEQCF.

As to this clonotype: A much larger clonotype is one base distant, so this may be a read error. V and J are TRBV7-9 and TRBJ1-2; weak D call: TRBD1 (5 bases). Per germline, CDR1 SEHNR and CDR2 FQNEAQ (reference sequence). V was pared by 1 base and J by 6 bases, with 12 bases between. The length of the CDR3 is 14 residues. In DNA, the CDR3 is TGTGCCAGCAGCTTAGGACAGACAAGGCATGGCTACACCTTC. Its translation is CASSLGQTRHGYTF.

The chain uses TRBV7-3 and TRBJ2-3; D is uncertain. Germline CDR1 is SGHTA and CDR2 is FQGTGA. The CDR3 runs to 13 residues. Trimming removed 0 bases from V and 2 bases from J, with 3 bases in between. The CDR3 DNA follows: TGTGCCAGCAGCTTAACGCCCACAGATACGCAGTATTTT. The encoded protein is CASSLTPTDTQYF.

With respect to this clonotype: Because it lacks the conserved phenylalanine or tryptophan at the end, this CDR3 is likely a read error. The rearrangement uses TRBV7-9 and TRBJ2-7; the D gene could be TRBD1 or TRBD2 (5 bases each). Germline V gene lookup returns CDR1 SEHNR and CDR2 FQNEAQ (reference sequence). Trimming took off 3 bases at V and 3 bases at J, with 15 bases between the two ends. The CDR3 has 15 residues. CDR3 region: CASSLSEGLVYEQYL. Here the CDR3 DNA reads TGTGCCAGCAGCTTGAGCGAGGGGCTAGTCTACGAGCAGTACTTG.

As concerns this clonotype: This clone may be a read error of a much larger clone one base away. The genes are TRBV2 and TRBJ2-7; 9 bases map to TRBD2. CDR3 size: 14 residues. V trimming: 6 bases; J trimming: 3 bases; junction bases outside the gene matches: 6. Germline V gives CDR1 SNHLY, CDR2 FYNNEI. The CDR3 sequence is CASRGTSLDYEQYF. The CDR3 coding sequence is TGTGCCAGCAGAGGGACTAGCCTCGACTACGAGCAGTACTTC. Using reference TRBV2 and TRBJ2-7 for the parts outside the CDR3, the full variable domain is EPEVTQTPSHQVTQMGQEVILRCVPISNHLYFYWYRQILGQKVEFLVSFYNNEISEKSEIFDDQFSVERPDGSNFTLKIRSTKLEDSAMYFCASRGTSLDYEQYFGPGTRLTVT.

This rearrangement joins TRBV5-1 to TRBJ1-4; 7 nucleotides line up with TRBD1. Trimming took 4 bases from V and 6 from J; bases not matched to a gene: 9. From germline, CDR1 is SGHRS and CDR2 YFSETQ. The CDR3 covers 15 residues. CDR3 sequence reads: CASSRNRGLDEKLFF. CDR3 DNA: TGCGCCAGCAGCCGGAACAGGGGATTAGATGAAAAACTGTTTTTT.

The chain recombines TRBV20-1 with TRBJ1-1, with a tentative D call TRBD1 (5 bases). The CDR3 is 15 residues long. The germline V gene has CDR1 DFQATT and CDR2 SNEGSKA (reference sequence). The germline V and J ends were trimmed by 0 bases and 2 bases, with 13 bases remaining between them. CDR3 sequence (DNA): TGCAGTGCTAGAGATTTCGGGGCCTCAAACACTGAAGCTTTCTTT. Amino acid sequence: CSARDFGASNTEAFF.

The chain is built from TRBV15 and TRBJ2-6, with 7 bases identical to TRBD2. Germline V gene sequence: CDR1 LNHNV, CDR2 YYDKDF (reference sequence). The CDR3 totals 13 residues. With V trimmed by 1 base and J by 12 bases, 3 bases remained unmatched. Here the CDR3 DNA reads TGTGCCACCAGCAGAGCTAGCGGACCCGTCCTGACTTTC. This gives the protein CATSRASGPVLTF.

V is TRBV19 and J is TRBJ1-5, with D uncertain. Trimming removed 9 bases at V and 0 bases at J, with 21 bases between. The CDR3 consists of 17 residues. Germline V gives CDR1 LNHDA, CDR2 SQIVND (reference sequence). The CDR3 protein is CASSSHLGPISNQPQHF. CDR3 bases: TGTGCCAGCAGCTCCCACTTAGGGCCGATTAGCAATCAGCCCCAGCATTTT. The full variable domain, with the rest looked up from reference TRBV19 and TRBJ1-5, is DGGITQSPKYLFRKEGQNVTLSCEQNLNHDAMYWYRQDPGQGLRLIYYSQIVNDFQKGDIAEGYSVSREKKESFPLTVTSAQKNPTAFYLCASSSHLGPISNQPQHFGDGTRLSIL.

This clonotype was observed a handful of times. The chain couples TRBV10-3 to TRBJ1-2, with TRBD1 identical over 7 bases. The V gene's germline CDR1 is ENHRY and CDR2 SYGVKD. V lost 10 bases and J lost 6; bases outside the gene matches: 14. The CDR3 runs to 14 residues. CDR3 coding DNA: TGTGCCAGCCAAGGACAGGTCGTTCGTGATGGCTACACCTTC. Translating gives CASQGQVVRDGYTF.

The chain employs TRBV7-2 and TRBJ2-2; possibly TRBD1 or TRBD2 for D (6 bases each). CDR1 is SGHTA, CDR2 FQGNSA, per germline. Between the trimmed V and J ends, which lost 2 bases and 4 bases, there was a span of 11 bases. The CDR3 totals 15 residues. The CDR3 sequence is CASSLRGRGTGELFF. The DNA for the CDR3 is TGTGCCAGCAGCTTACGGGGGCGCGGCACCGGGGAGCTGTTTTTT.

The genes are TRBV24-1 and TRBJ2-6; no clear D gene. Trimming took 3 bases from V and 5 from J, leaving 16 bases between them. This CDR3 region has 17 residues. Germline CDR1 and CDR2: KGHDR and SFDVKD. DNA of the CDR3: TGTGCCACCAGTGATCCACTCGCCGAATCTAGGGCCAACGTCCTGACTTTC. This gives the protein CATSDPLAESRANVLTF.

This clonotype occurred a few times. This chain links TRBV7-9 with TRBJ2-7; TRBD2 is a possible D gene (5 bases). The CDR3 totals 14 residues. V was cut by 3 bases and J by 1 base, with 10 bases left in between. The germline V gene encodes CDR1 SEHNR and CDR2 FQNEAQ (reference sequence). The CDR3 reads CASSFRGKSYEQYF. As DNA, the CDR3 is TGTGCCAGCAGCTTTAGAGGGAAGTCCTACGAGCAGTACTTC.

The J gene is TRBJ2-2, the V gene TRBV2; 10 positions match TRBD2. V gave up 4 bases and J gave up 8 bases; unmatched junction bases: 4. CDR1 is SNHLY, CDR2 FYNNEI, per germline. The CDR3 runs 14 residues. The CDR3 nucleotides read TGTGCCAGCAGTGTAGCGGGAGGCGGGGGGGAGCTGTTTTTT. Translated: CASSVAGGGGELFF.

This clonotype was counted many times. V gene TRBV10-2 combines with J gene TRBJ1-1; D remains unclear. In germline, CDR1 is WSHSY, CDR2 SAAADI. V lost 6 bases and J lost 5, with 7 bases in between. This CDR3 is 11 amino acids long. In DNA form, the CDR3 reads TGCGCCAGCAGGGAGAGGACTGAAGCTTTCTTT. It yields the protein CASRERTEAFF.

The chain combines TRBV25-1 with TRBJ2-7, with 7 bases aligning to TRBD1. Looked up from germline, CDR1 is MGHDK and CDR2 is SYGVNS. The CDR3 consists of 15 residues. The ends lost 5 bases at V and 2 bases at J; junction bases unmatched: 9. The CDR3 region has the DNA TGTGCCAGCAGTTTATCGACAGGGCCTACCTACGAGCAGTACTTC. Protein product: CASSLSTGPTYEQYF.

This chain connects TRBV7-9 to TRBJ1-1, with D unclear. The V end was cut by 1 base, the J end by 4 bases, with 10 bases between. This CDR3 contains 14 residues. Germline-derived CDR1 and CDR2 are SEHNR and FQNEAQ (reference sequence). The CDR3 nucleotides are TGTGCCAGCAGCTTAGGTGGGGAAAGCACTGAAGCTTTCTTT. Translation gives CASSLGGESTEAFF.